This TCR beta chain was profiled in a study of T cells in Graves' hyperthyroidism and ophthalmopathy. Remarks on this clonotype: Its antigen is not known.

Germline V CDR1 and CDR2: KGHSY, FQNENV. This CDR3 is 13 amino acids long. Unmatched junction bases numbered 2, after V lost 0 bases and J lost 11 bases. Overall study findings and caveats: The model made its ophthalmopathy prediction, and onset followed a median approximately 6 months later. Clonotypes that were expanded in thyroid above 0.001 mostly appeared in blood too.

Regions amplified from RNA transcripts were the TCR beta CDR3 regions. TCR CDR3 regions were first amplified by RT-PCR with HTBI primers. Each CDR3 protein is one row after TCRdb ran MiXCR on the multiplex PCR reads. This sample yields 450,000 to 650,000 distinct CDR3 sequences, of which over 15% are seen a single time; roughly 18% belongs to the top ten. The chain carries TRBV16 and TRBJ1-1, with 11 bases fitting TRBD1. This clonotype was obtained from a woman aged 18-35 years with Graves' ophthalmopathy. Source material: blood. In nucleotides, the CDR3 is TGTGCCAGCAGCCAATCGGGGACAGGGGGTGCTTTCTTT. Its translation is CASSQSGTGGAFF.